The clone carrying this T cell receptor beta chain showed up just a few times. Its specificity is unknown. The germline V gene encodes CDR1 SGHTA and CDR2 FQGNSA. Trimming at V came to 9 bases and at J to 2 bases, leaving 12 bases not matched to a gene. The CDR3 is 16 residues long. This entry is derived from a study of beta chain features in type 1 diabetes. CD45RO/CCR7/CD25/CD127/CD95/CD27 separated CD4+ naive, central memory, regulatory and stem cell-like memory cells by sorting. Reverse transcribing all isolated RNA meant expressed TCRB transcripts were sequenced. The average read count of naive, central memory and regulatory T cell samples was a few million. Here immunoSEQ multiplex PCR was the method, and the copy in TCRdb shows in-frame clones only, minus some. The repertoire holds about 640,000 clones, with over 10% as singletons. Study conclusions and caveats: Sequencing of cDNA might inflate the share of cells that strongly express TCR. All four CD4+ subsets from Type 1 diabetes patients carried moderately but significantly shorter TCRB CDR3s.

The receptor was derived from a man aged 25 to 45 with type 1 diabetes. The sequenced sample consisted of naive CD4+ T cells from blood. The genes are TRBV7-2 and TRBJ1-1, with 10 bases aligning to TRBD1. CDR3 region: CASAPGQGSRNTEAFF. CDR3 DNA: TGTGCCAGTGCACCGGGACAGGGGTCCCGCAACACTGAAGCTTTCTTT.